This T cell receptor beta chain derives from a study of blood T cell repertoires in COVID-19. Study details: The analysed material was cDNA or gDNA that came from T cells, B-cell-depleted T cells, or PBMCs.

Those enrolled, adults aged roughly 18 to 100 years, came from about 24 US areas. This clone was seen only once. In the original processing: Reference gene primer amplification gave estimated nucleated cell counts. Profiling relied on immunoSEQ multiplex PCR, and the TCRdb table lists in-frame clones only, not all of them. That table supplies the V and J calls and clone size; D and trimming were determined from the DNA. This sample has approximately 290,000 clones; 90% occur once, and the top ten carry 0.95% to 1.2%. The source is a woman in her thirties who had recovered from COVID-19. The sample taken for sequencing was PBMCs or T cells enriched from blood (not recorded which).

The CDR3: CASSWLDTHTGELFF. Written as DNA, the CDR3 is TGTGCCAGCAGTTGGCTAGATACGCACACCGGGGAGCTGTTTTTT. This chain uses TRBV28 with TRBJ2-2; no clear D gene. The CDR3 sequence is 15 residues long. Germline CDR1 is MDHEN and CDR2 is SYDVKM. Trimming removed 4 bases at V and 3 bases at J, with 12 bases between.